One sample yielded the 32 T cell receptor beta chains listed below, sequenced in a study. Each CDR3 protein gets one entry after TCRdb re-called the 5' RACE reads with MiXCR. The data contain tens of thousands of distinct CDR3 sequences, around 22% of them singletons. Sequencing was carried out using memory CD4+ T cells sorted from blood. Stated subset: memory CD4+ T cells, CD4+CD45RO+CD25-. The receptors here all came from a female donor with breast cancer.

The chain carries TRBV20-1 and TRBJ2-5; possible D gene TRBD2, 5 bases. Trimming stripped 1 base from V and 9 bases from J, with 18 bases between. Per the germline V gene, CDR1 is DFQATT and CDR2 is SNEGSKA (reference sequence). The CDR3 has 14 amino acids. The CDR3 DNA follows: TGCAGTGCTAGAGTTTTAATAGCGTCCGGGGCCCAGTACTTC. Encoded protein: CSARVLIASGAQYF.

The table lists this clonotype with a few counts. The chain joins TRBV15 to TRBJ1-5, with D unresolved. The CDR3 has 18 residues. The V gene's germline CDR1 is LNHNV and CDR2 YYDKDF (reference sequence). The V end was cut by 4 bases, the J end by 2 bases, with 21 bases between. CDR3 in DNA: TGTGCCACCAGCACGGGCAGGAGGGTACACGACGGCAATCAGCCCCAGCATTTT. This translates into CATSTGRRVHDGNQPQHF. The variable domain in full, completed from reference TRBV15 and TRBJ1-5, reads DAMVIQNPRYQVTQFGKPVTLSCSQTLNHNVMYWYQQKSSQAPKLLFHYYDKDFNNEADTPDNFQSRRPNTSFCFLDIRSPGLGDTAMYLCATSTGRRVHDGNQPQHFGDGTRLSIL.

This clonotype was detected many times. V gene TRBV27 combines with J gene TRBJ2-7; 7 nucleotides match TRBD1. The CDR3 extends over 14 amino acids. CDR1 MNHEY and CDR2 SMNVEV come from the germline V gene (reference sequence). V lost 1 base, J lost 3 bases, and 3 bases stayed unmatched. The CDR3 DNA reads TGTGCCAGCAGTTTATACGGGACAGACTACGAGCAGTACTTC. It yields the protein CASSLYGTDYEQYF.

A few counts support this clonotype. This sequence joins TRBV7-2 and TRBJ1-5; D perhaps matches TRBD1 (5 bases). Germline CDR1 is SGHTA and CDR2 is FQGNSA. Trimming shortened V by 6 bases and J by 5 bases, and 14 bases separated the two germline ends. There are 14 residues in the CDR3. DNA for the CDR3: TGTGCCAGCAGGGGACCCGATGGGGATCAGCCCCAGCATTTT. Residues: CASRGPDGDQPQHF. Full variable domain (outside the CDR3, taken from reference TRBV7-2 and TRBJ1-5): GAGVSQSPSNKVTEKGKDVELRCDPISGHTALYWYRQSLGQGLEFLIYFQGNSAPDKSGLPSDRFSAERTGGSVSTLTIQRTQQEDSAVYLCASRGPDGDQPQHFGDGTRLSIL.

This chain connects TRBV28 to TRBJ1-5, with TRBD1 identical over 8 bases. Germline lookup yields CDR1 MDHEN and CDR2 SYDVKM. V was pared by 5 bases and J by 6 bases, with 6 bases of the junction left unmatched. The CDR3 runs to 14 residues. In DNA form, the CDR3 reads TGTGCCAGCAGTCAGACAGGGGAGGTTCAGCCCCAGCATTTT. Translation: CASSQTGEVQPQHF.

This rearrangement joins TRBV7-8 to TRBJ2-2; 7 bases match TRBD1. The CDR3 sequence is 14 residues long. Germline V gene sequence: CDR1 SGHVS, CDR2 FQNEAQ. The ends lost 4 bases at V and 4 bases at J; junction bases unmatched: 3. The chain's CDR3 is CASSWGQTTGELFF. The CDR3 nucleotides read TGTGCCAGCAGCTGGGGACAGACCACCGGGGAGCTGTTTTTT.

In its sample, this clonotype was seen many times. J is TRBJ2-7 and V is TRBV5-1, with 8 positions matching TRBD1. The CDR3 covers 15 residues. The V gene end was trimmed by 4 bases and the J gene end by 3 bases; junction bases not matched to a gene: 9. In germline, CDR1 is SGHRS, CDR2 YFSETQ. For the CDR3, the DNA is TGCGCCAGCAGCGATTCAGCAGGGGGCGTCTACGAGCAGTACTTC. It encodes CASSDSAGGVYEQYF.

This clonotype was counted only a few times. The rearrangement links TRBV6-5 to TRBJ2-7; 7 bases agree with TRBD2. Losses at the gene ends were 5 bases for V and 7 bases for J; bases not matched to a gene: 11. Germline CDR1 is MNHEY and CDR2 is SVGAGI. CDR3 length: 14 amino acids. The DNA of the CDR3 is TGTGCCAGCAGTCCAGCGGGAAGGGTAGGTGAGCAGTACTTC. This encodes CASSPAGRVGEQYF.

To note about this clonotype: A read error is possible here, since a much larger clone lies one base away. The rearrangement links TRBV4-1 to TRBJ2-2; the D is unclear. The CDR3 contains 14 residues. Germline V CDR1 and CDR2: MGHRA, YSYEKL. As DNA, the CDR3 is TGCGCCTGCAGCCGATCCCGCGGATCCGGGGAGCTGTTTTTT. Its protein product is CACSRSRGSGELFF.

The sample holds a few counts of this clonotype. The chain uses TRBV27 and TRBJ2-2; no clear D gene. The CDR3 consists of 11 residues. Germline CDR1 and CDR2: MNHEY and SMNVEV (reference sequence). Trimming pared 4 bases from V and 9 bases from J, leaving 6 bases between. The CDR3 DNA follows: TGTGCCAGCAGTTCAGGCTGGGAGCTGTTTTTT. It specifies CASSSGWELFF.

In regard to this clonotype: Possible read error: a much larger clone is one base away. The genes are TRBV27 and TRBJ2-2, with 9 bases identical to TRBD1. Germline V lookup: CDR1 MNHEY, CDR2 SMNVEV (reference sequence). The CDR3 spans 15 residues. The CDR3 reads CASSLDRGGTGGLFF. CDR3 bases: TGTGCCAGCAGTTTGGACAGGGGAGGGACCGGGGGGCTGTTTTTT.

This sequence joins TRBV5-1 and TRBJ2-1, with D perhaps matching TRBD1 (5 bases). In germline, CDR1 is SGHRS, CDR2 YFSETQ. V lost 4 bases and J 0 bases, leaving 11 bases between the germline ends. The CDR3 is 15 amino acids. DNA of the CDR3: TGCGCCAGCAGCCTTAGACAGAGCTCCTACAATGAGCAGTTCTTC. Its protein is CASSLRQSSYNEQFF.

The table lists this clonotype with a few counts. One end of the junction varies from germline; a read error may be responsible. CDR3 coding DNA: TGTGTCAGCAGCTTAGCCCCAAGAAGCCCCTCCTTC. This sequence encodes CVSSLAPRSPSF. The J gene is TRBJ2-1, the V gene TRBV11-2; D call uncertain. The CDR3 runs to 12 residues. Germline V CDR1 and CDR2: SGHAT, FQNNGV.

At least ten counts were recorded for this clonotype. Here the CDR3 reads CASSSSGTGGTEAFF. CDR3 nucleotides: TGTGCCAGCAGCTCCTCCGGGACAGGGGGCACTGAAGCTTTCTTT. This chain uses TRBV5-6 with TRBJ1-1; 11 bases are a match to TRBD1. This CDR3 has 15 amino acids. Germline V gives CDR1 SGHDT, CDR2 YYEEEE. Germline trimming cut 3 bases from V and 4 bases from J; bases unmatched to any gene: 5.

This clonotype has just a few counts. The V call is TRBV7-9, the J call TRBJ1-5; 9 bases line up with TRBD1. The germline V gene encodes CDR1 SEHNR and CDR2 FQNEAQ (reference sequence). This CDR3 comprises 16 residues. J gave up 2 bases and V 5 bases, and 7 bases lay outside the gene matches. In DNA form, the CDR3 reads TGTGCCAGCAGCCGGACAGGGGCTGGCGGCAATCAGCCCCAGCATTTT. Its protein product is CASSRTGAGGNQPQHF.

The chain couples TRBV20-1 to TRBJ2-3; TRBD2 matches 7 bases. Germline lookup yields CDR1 DFQATT and CDR2 SNEGSKA (reference sequence). V trimming: 0 bases; J trimming: 3 bases; junction bases outside the gene matches: 9. The CDR3 is 16 amino acids. The CDR3 here is CSARDPQAGFTDTQYF. For the CDR3, the DNA is TGCAGTGCTAGAGATCCCCAAGCGGGGTTTACAGATACGCAGTATTTT.

This chain links TRBV27 with TRBJ1-5, with a weak D call TRBD1 (5 bases). Germline values: CDR1 MNHEY, CDR2 SMNVEV (reference sequence). Trimming stripped 6 bases from V and 7 bases from J, with 13 bases between. The CDR3 is 13 residues long. CDR3 sequence (DNA): TGTGCCAGCAGGGCAGGGACGAACCAGCCCCAGCATTTT. It translates to CASRAGTNQPQHF.

Of note for this clonotype: A much larger clone sits a single nucleotide away, making a read error possible. The chain links TRBV7-3 to TRBJ2-7; D gene ambiguous. CDR3 length equals 11 residues. Germline values: CDR1 SGHTA, CDR2 FQGTGA. Trimming took 5 bases from V and 6 from J, leaving 8 bases between them. CDR3 region: CASSERGEQYF. The CDR3 coding sequence is TGTGCCAGCAGCGAAAGAGGCGAGCAGTACTTC.

At least ten counts were recorded for this clonotype. The chain combines TRBV12-3 or TRBV12-4 with TRBJ2-2; D gene ambiguous. The CDR3 is 11 residues long. With 3 bases removed from V and 8 bases from J, the gap between germline ends came to 4 bases. CDR3 protein: CASSFLGELFF. The CDR3 DNA reads as TGTGCCAGCAGTTTTTTGGGGGAGCTGTTTTTT.

The rearrangement links TRBV7-9 to TRBJ2-7; TRBD1 matches at 7 bases. This CDR3 is 15 amino acids long. Germline CDR1 is SEHNR and CDR2 is FQNEAQ (reference sequence). After removal of 5 bases from V and 2 bases from J, the junction contained 9 bases not matched to a gene. CDR3 region: CASSPWTGQTYEQYF. CDR3 DNA: TGTGCCAGCAGCCCCTGGACAGGTCAAACCTACGAGCAGTACTTC.

The table lists this clonotype with a few counts. The chain recombines TRBV2 with TRBJ2-5; TRBD1 matches 12 bases. Germline V lookup: CDR1 SNHLY, CDR2 FYNNEI. There are 17 residues in the CDR3. V trimming: 0 bases; J trimming: 10 bases; junction bases outside the gene matches: 12. The CDR3 spells CASSEALQGQGAAVQYF. The CDR3 DNA sequence: TGTGCCAGCAGTGAAGCGCTTCAGGGACAGGGGGCAGCAGTCCAGTACTTC.

In this sample, this clonotype turned up a few times. The rearrangement joins TRBV19 to TRBJ2-1; weak D call: TRBD2 (5 bases). The V gene lost 4 bases and the J gene lost 0 bases, with 7 bases spanning the gap. CDR1 is LNHDA and CDR2 is SQIVND in the germline V gene (reference sequence). The length of the CDR3 is 14 residues. DNA of the CDR3: TGTGCCAGTAGTACGGGGAGCTCCTACAATGAGCAGTTCTTC. It translates to CASSTGSSYNEQFF.

This clonotype was seen more than once but under ten times. This chain uses TRBV2 with TRBJ1-2, with 8 positions matching TRBD1. The ends lost 8 bases at V and 1 base at J; junction bases unmatched: 12. Germline V gene lookup returns CDR1 SNHLY and CDR2 FYNNEI. The CDR3 sequence is 16 residues long. In DNA, the CDR3 is TGTGCCAGCGGAGGTAGGGGACAGGACAATAACTATGGCTACACCTTC. This gives the protein CASGGRGQDNNYGYTF.

The genes are TRBV5-6 and TRBJ2-3, with D possibly matching TRBD2 (5 bases). Trimming stripped 4 bases from V and 5 bases from J, with 8 bases between. Per the germline V gene, CDR1 is SGHDT and CDR2 is YYEEEE. CDR3 length equals 12 residues. The CDR3 DNA sequence: TGTGCCAGCAGCCCAGGACTAGATACGCAGTATTTT. As protein: CASSPGLDTQYF. Full variable domain (outside the CDR3, taken from reference TRBV5-6 and TRBJ2-3): DAGVTQSPTHLIKTRGQQVTLRCSPKSGHDTVSWYQQALGQGPQFIFQYYEEEERQRGNFPDRFSGHQFPNYSSELNVNALLLGDSALYLCASSPGLDTQYFGPGTRLTVL.

The V call is TRBV20-1, the J call TRBJ1-1; D is uncertain. Per the germline V gene, CDR1 is DFQATT and CDR2 is SNEGSKA (reference sequence). The CDR3 consists of 14 residues. Trimming shortened V by 0 bases and J by 1 base, and 9 bases separated the two germline ends. CDR3 coding DNA: TGCAGTGCTAGAGATCCCGGGTCGAACACTGAAGCTTTCTTT. Translation: CSARDPGSNTEAFF.

This clonotype showed up just a few times. Possible read error: a much larger clone is one base away. This chain links TRBV5-1 with TRBJ2-1; the D gene is possibly TRBD2 (6 bases). The CDR3 covers 16 residues. Germline CDR1 SGHRS, CDR2 YFSETQ. CDR3 nucleotide sequence: TGCGCCAGCGGCTTGGCCGCGGGGAGCTCCTACAATGAGCAGTTCTTC. This codes for CASGLAAGSSYNEQFF.

The chain uses TRBV7-9 and TRBJ1-5; 7 bases match TRBD1. V shed 5 bases, J shed 2 bases, and the junction held 9 bases outside the gene matches. CDR1 and CDR2 from the germline V gene are SEHNR and FQNEAQ (reference sequence). The CDR3 has 16 residues. CDR3 amino acids: CASSTAGGLGNQPQHF. The CDR3 region has the DNA TGTGCCAGCAGCACAGCAGGGGGGCTCGGCAATCAGCCCCAGCATTTT.

The genes are TRBV4-1 and TRBJ2-3; no clear D. Trimming removed 1 base at V and 0 bases at J, with 8 bases between. In germline, CDR1 is MGHRA, CDR2 YSYEKL. The CDR3 totals 15 residues. This CDR3 reads CASSQADPSTDTQYF. CDR3 nucleotides: TGCGCCAGCAGCCAAGCCGACCCTAGCACAGATACGCAGTATTTT.

This clonotype came up many times. The genes are TRBV27 and TRBJ1-5; D gene unclear. This CDR3 has 14 residues. Looked up from germline, CDR1 is MNHEY and CDR2 is SMNVEV (reference sequence). Deletions cut 3 bases from V and 6 bases from J, with 12 bases between. CDR3 amino acids: CASSLLGPAQPQHF. CDR3 nucleotides: TGTGCCAGCAGTTTGCTAGGGCCAGCTCAGCCCCAGCATTTT.

In DNA form, the CDR3 reads TGTGCCAGCAGGCCCGGGACAGGGAGGGCAGATACGCAGTATTTT. It yields the protein CASRPGTGRADTQYF. The chain has TRBV6-5 and TRBJ2-3; 9 bases line up with TRBD1. From germline, CDR1 is MNHEY and CDR2 SVGAGI. Trimming removed 6 bases from V and 4 bases from J; junction bases left unmatched: 8. The CDR3 loop spans 15 amino acids.

This chain joins TRBV11-2 and TRBJ2-2; 7 nucleotides agree with TRBD1. V lost 6 bases, J lost 6 bases, and 7 bases stayed unmatched. Germline V gene lookup returns CDR1 SGHAT and CDR2 FQNNGV. This CDR3 is built from 14 residues. DNA of the CDR3: TGTGCCAGCAGTCGACAGGGTTGGGCCGGGGAGCTGTTTTTT. Translated: CASSRQGWAGELFF.

This clonotype has only a few counts. This chain uses TRBV6-1 with TRBJ2-1, with unresolved D. Trimming shortened V by 6 bases and J by 6 bases, and 18 bases separated the two germline ends. CDR1 and CDR2 from the germline V gene are MNHNS and SASEGT. The CDR3 consists of 15 residues. The CDR3 loop reads CASRPASAGTNEQFF. CDR3 nucleotide sequence: TGTGCCAGCAGGCCCGCTTCGGCAGGAACCAATGAGCAGTTCTTC.